This T cell receptor beta chain was retrieved from a study of T cells in Graves' hyperthyroidism and ophthalmopathy. Findings of the study overall: Most clonotypes that expanded in the thyroid above 0.001 also showed up in blood.

RNA transcripts yielded amplified TCR beta CDR3 regions. First-round RT-PCR of the TCR CDR3 relied on the HTBI primer set. MiXCR, run by TCRdb on the multiplex PCR reads, gives a single entry per CDR3 protein. Among about 640,000 distinct CDR3 sequences, about a fifth were seen once, and the ten largest hold under 35%. The CDR3 is 15 residues long. V dropped 6 bases and J dropped 1 base, with 15 bases sitting between them. Germline CDR1 is MDHEN and CDR2 is SYDVKM. This clonotype appeared many times. Its antigen is still unknown. Patients with uncontrolled infections, other autoimmune diseases, pregnancy or lactation were excluded.

The specimen sequenced was blood. This clonotype was sampled from a man aged 25 to 40 with Graves' ophthalmopathy. This sequence joins TRBV28 and TRBJ1-1; D unresolved. CDR3: CASRKPEAGNTEAFF. The CDR3 DNA reads TGTGCCAGCAGGAAACCAGAGGCAGGGAACACTGAAGCTTTCTTT.